The 18 T cell receptor beta chains reported below all come from one sample, sequenced in a study of T cell responses to AZD1222 COVID-19 vaccine. TCRdb's table, derived via immunoSEQ multiplex PCR, lists solely in-frame clones and lacks some. This table holds more than 50,000 clones, 80% to 90% found once. The sequencing here drew on peripheral blood, taken on day 0 of AZD1222 vaccination. Receptors originate from an adult in good health.

The chain joins TRBV18 to TRBJ2-7, with TRBD1 matching over 7 bases. V gave up 2 bases and J gave up 2 bases; unmatched junction bases: 3. The V gene's germline CDR1 is KGHSH and CDR2 LQKENI. This CDR3 is 14 amino acids long. This chain's CDR3 is CASSPSTGAYEQYF. The CDR3 nucleotides read TGTGCCAGCTCACCATCCACAGGGGCCTACGAGCAGTACTTC.

The chain is built from TRBV28 and TRBJ2-1; 14 bases align to TRBD2. The V segment lost 5 bases and the J segment 4 bases; nucleotides outside the gene matches: 16. The germline V gene has CDR1 MDHEN and CDR2 SYDVKM. The CDR3 runs 20 residues. The DNA for the CDR3 is TGTGCCAGCAGTGTAACGGGACTAGCGGGAGCCACCTTCCTTTACAATGAGCAGTTCTTC. Encoded protein: CASSVTGLAGATFLYNEQFF.

Only one count was recorded for this clone. The V and J genes are TRBV5-1 and TRBJ2-7, with D possibly matching TRBD2 (6 bases). The CDR3 loop spans 15 amino acids. Germline CDR1 is SGHRS and CDR2 is YFSETQ. Trimming stripped 0 bases from V and 0 bases from J, with 10 bases between. The CDR3 region is CASSLGGTSSYEQYF. CDR3 nucleotides: TGCGCCAGCAGCTTGGGCGGGACGAGCTCCTACGAGCAGTACTTC.

The chain employs TRBV28 and TRBJ1-3; TRBD1 agrees at 10 bases. The length of the CDR3 is 14 residues. With 6 bases clipped from V and 6 bases from J, the junction kept 5 bases outside the gene matches. From germline, CDR1 is MDHEN and CDR2 SYDVKM. CDR3 region: CASSAGQGLNTIYF. In DNA form, the CDR3 reads TGTGCCAGCAGCGCGGGACAGGGGTTAAACACCATATATTTT.

V and J are TRBV7-6 and TRBJ2-2; the D gene is possibly TRBD1 (5 bases). The CDR3 runs 17 residues. V shed 5 bases and J shed 3 bases, with 19 bases lying between them. Germline-derived CDR1 and CDR2 are SGHVS and FNYEAQ. This CDR3 reads CASSPLWGRVDTGELFF. CDR3 sequence (DNA): TGTGCCAGCAGCCCCCTCTGGGGCAGGGTTGACACCGGGGAGCTGTTTTTT.

The chain carries TRBV21-1 and TRBJ1-3. TRBV21-1 corresponds to a pseudogene. The CDR3 is 16 amino acids. The CDR3 bases are TGTGCCAGCAGCAAAGAAGCCTCCAGCTCTGGAAACACCATATATTTT. It encodes CASSKEASSSGNTIYF.

The chain combines TRBV24-1 with TRBJ2-5; 8 bases fit TRBD1. The ends lost 3 bases at V and 4 bases at J; junction bases unmatched: 12. Germline V gene sequence: CDR1 KGHDR, CDR2 SFDVKD. There are 17 residues in the CDR3. DNA for the CDR3: TGTGCCACCAGTGATCCCAGGGGGCGCTTGGGCTTAGAGACCCAGTACTTC. This codes for CATSDPRGRLGLETQYF.

V usage is TRBV28 and J usage is TRBJ2-2, with a possible D match to TRBD1 (6 bases). Trimming took off 8 bases at V and 6 bases at J, with 16 bases between the two ends. This CDR3 comprises 14 residues. Germline V gene data show CDR1 as MDHEN and CDR2 as SYDVKM. DNA of the CDR3: TGTGCCAGCCTCCTAAGAGGGGGACCCGGGGAGCTGTTTTTT. Protein sequence: CASLLRGGPGELFF.

This clone has a single count. The chain joins TRBV10-2 to TRBJ2-5; 8 nucleotides line up with TRBD2. V shed 6 bases and J 7 bases; nucleotides not matched to a gene: 13. Germline assignment: CDR1 WSHSY and CDR2 SAAADI. The CDR3 length is 15 residues. DNA of the CDR3: TGCGCCAGCAGAGGACTAGCAAATATAGGGTGGACCCAGTACTTC. Amino acid sequence: CASRGLANIGWTQYF.

The J gene is TRBJ2-1, the V gene TRBV18, with 8 bases aligning to TRBD1. The CDR3 has 12 residues. J was trimmed by 7 bases and V by 8 bases; bases with no gene match: 4. The V gene's germline CDR1 is KGHSH and CDR2 LQKENI. CDR3 sequence (DNA): TGTGCCAGCGCGGGACAGGTGAATGAGCAGTTCTTC. Residues: CASAGQVNEQFF.

This clone has just one count. The V and J genes are TRBV5-1 and TRBJ2-5, with 7 bases lining up with TRBD2. The CDR3 length is 14 residues. The V gene end was trimmed by 4 bases and the J gene end by 4 bases; junction bases not matched to a gene: 7. Germline V gives CDR1 SGHRS, CDR2 YFSETQ. The CDR3 bases are TGCGCCAGCAGCCGCAGGGAGGGCCCAGAGACCCAGTACTTC. Its translation is CASSRREGPETQYF.

The chain joins TRBV19 to TRBJ2-5; D perhaps matches TRBD2 (5 bases). V lost 4 bases, J lost 2 bases, and 8 bases lay in between. Germline V CDR1 and CDR2: LNHDA, SQIVND (reference sequence). This CDR3 contains 13 residues. The CDR3 loop reads CASSSGSQETQYF. DNA for the CDR3: TGTGCCAGTAGTAGCGGGTCTCAAGAGACCCAGTACTTC.

This clone has only one observation. The rearrangement links TRBV27 to TRBJ2-1, with D uncertain. The CDR3 sequence is 16 residues long. Germline values: CDR1 MNHEY, CDR2 SMNVEV (reference sequence). The ends were cut back, 3 bases at V and 7 bases at J, with 19 bases in the middle. The CDR3 reads CASSFRPRSLDNEQFF. As DNA, the CDR3 is TGTGCCAGCAGTTTTAGGCCCCGATCGCTTGATAATGAGCAGTTCTTC.

This clone has a single count. The chain is built from TRBV6-4 and TRBJ1-1; no clear D. CDR1 is MRHNA, CDR2 SNTAGT, per germline. Deletions cut 4 bases from V and 1 base from J, with 7 bases between. The CDR3 extends over 13 amino acids. The CDR3 DNA is TGTGCCAGCAGTGCACAAGAGAACACTGAAGCTTTCTTT. It translates to CASSAQENTEAFF.

This rearrangement joins TRBV30 to TRBJ2-2; the match to TRBD2 covers 14 bases. J gave up 6 bases and V 3 bases, and 9 bases lay outside the gene matches. Germline CDR1 GTSNPN, CDR2 SVGIG (reference sequence). This CDR3 comprises 17 residues. CDR3 in DNA: TGTGCCTGGAGCGGTGGGTTGACTAGCGGGAGGGCCGGGGAGCTGTTTTTT. Translated: CAWSGGLTSGRAGELFF.

The chain employs TRBV3-1 (or the pseudogene TRBV3-2) and TRBJ2-7, with D perhaps matching TRBD1 or TRBD2 (5 bases each). V was shortened by 1 base and J by 4 bases, with 14 bases between the two germline ends. Germline V gives CDR1 LGHDT, CDR2 YNNKEL (reference sequence). CDR3 length equals 15 residues. The CDR3 reads CASSQAGGRSYEQYF. As DNA, the CDR3 is TGTGCCAGCAGCCAAGCTGGGGGTAGGAGTTACGAGCAGTACTTC.

The chain recombines TRBV7-9 with TRBJ2-7, with 7 bases that match TRBD2. Germline trimming cut 7 bases from V and 5 bases from J; bases unmatched to any gene: 11. The germline V gene encodes CDR1 SEHNR and CDR2 FQNEAQ (reference sequence). The CDR3 covers 14 residues. The CDR3 loop reads CASTFGGGFDEQYF. CDR3 nucleotide sequence: TGTGCCAGCACCTTTGGGGGAGGGTTCGACGAGCAGTACTTC. The full variable domain, with the rest looked up from reference TRBV7-9 and TRBJ2-7, is DTGVSQNPRHKITKRGQNVTFRCDPISEHNRLYWYRQTLGQGPEFLTYFQNEAQLEKSRLLSDRFSAERPKGSFSTLEIQRTEQGDSAMYLCASTFGGGFDEQYFGPGTRLTVT.

This rearrangement joins TRBV4-1 to TRBJ1-1, with 11 nucleotides matching TRBD1. The CDR3 loop spans 17 amino acids. V lost 4 bases, J lost 0 bases, and 7 bases stayed unmatched. CDR1 and CDR2 (germline): MGHRA, YSYEKL. The DNA of the CDR3 is TGCGCCAGCAGCCCCGTTGGACAGGGGGCTTTGAACACTGAAGCTTTCTTT. As protein: CASSPVGQGALNTEAFF.